The 32 T cell receptor beta chains in this list originate from one sample, sequenced in a study of T-cell memory formation after mild COVID-19. TCRdb used MiXCR to reprocess the 5' RACE reads, holding one entry per CDR3 protein. This repertoire shows 430,000 or so distinct CDR3 sequences, nearly 25% found once; its top ten account for 12%. Sequencing was done on a sample of PBMCs or a T cell subset sorted from them (not recorded which). Receptors originate from an adult woman who had mild COVID-19 (a few samples of this study predate the infection). Cell type and time point are not known.

This clonotype was counted a few times. The CDR3 bases are TGTGCCAGCAGTTCGCGGGACACAGATACGCAGTATTTT. Translated: CASSSRDTDTQYF. This chain connects TRBV6-6 to TRBJ2-3, with D possibly TRBD2 on 6 matching bases. This CDR3 has 13 amino acids. Germline CDR1 reads MNHNY; CDR2 reads SVGAGI (reference sequence). Trimming stripped 4 bases from V and 2 bases from J, with 7 bases between.

The CDR3 spells CASNQGGRYQETQYF. The DNA of the CDR3 is TGTGCCAGCAACCAAGGGGGCCGCTACCAAGAGACCCAGTACTTC. The chain couples TRBV5-4 to TRBJ2-5, with 7 bases aligning to TRBD1. Per the germline V gene, CDR1 is SGHNT and CDR2 is YYREEE (reference sequence). The CDR3 consists of 15 residues. The V gene end was trimmed by 6 bases and the J gene end by 0 bases; junction bases not matched to a gene: 8.

This clonotype was seen a few times. The rearrangement links TRBV25-1 to TRBJ2-7, with D maybe TRBD2 (6 bases). V gave up 4 bases and J gave up 3 bases, with 16 bases separating them. The germline V gene has CDR1 MGHDK and CDR2 SYGVNS. The CDR3 is 15 amino acids. CDR3 DNA: TGTGCCAGCAGTGGGCCTACGAGGCGGGGCTACGAGCAGTACTTC. This translates into CASSGPTRRGYEQYF.

This clonotype has a single count. V usage is TRBV7-9 and J usage is TRBJ1-4; weak D call: TRBD1 (5 bases). Trimming cost V 5 bases and J 5 bases, with 15 bases left between them. Germline V CDR1 and CDR2: SEHNR, FQNEAQ (reference sequence). The CDR3 loop spans 15 amino acids. CDR3 loop: CASSPRQGSNEKLFF. In nucleotides, the CDR3 is TGTGCCAGCAGCCCCCGCCAGGGTAGCAATGAAAAACTGTTTTTT.

This clonotype was counted many times. V gene TRBV6-4 combines with J gene TRBJ2-3, with TRBD1 identical over 11 bases. The germline V gene encodes CDR1 MRHNA and CDR2 SNTAGT. With 5 bases clipped from V and 1 base from J, the junction kept 14 bases outside the gene matches. The length of the CDR3 is 19 residues. In DNA, the CDR3 is TGTGCCAGCAGTCTAATCCCCTCCGGGACAGGGGGTGGCACAGATACGCAGTATTTT. Amino acid sequence: CASSLIPSGTGGGTDTQYF.

The chain links TRBV20-1 to TRBJ1-1; D gene ambiguous. Germline CDR1 is DFQATT and CDR2 is SNEGSKA (reference sequence). The CDR3 extends over 11 amino acids. V lost 5 bases, J lost 11 bases, and 15 bases lay in between. CDR3 DNA: TGCAGTGCTTTCGGGCAGGCAGTTGCTTTCTTT. It translates to CSAFGQAVAFF.

The J gene is TRBJ2-7, the V gene TRBV29-1; TRBD1 or TRBD2 may be the D gene (5 bases each). Germline-derived CDR1 and CDR2 are SQVTM and ANQGSEA. The CDR3 totals 13 residues. V was shortened by 7 bases and J by 2 bases, with 15 bases between the two germline ends. The CDR3 loop is CSARGTETYEQYF. The CDR3 nucleotides are TGCAGCGCCCGAGGGACGGAAACCTACGAGCAGTACTTC.

In the case of this clonotype: It may be a read error: a sequence one base away is much more abundant. V usage is TRBV10-2 and J usage is TRBJ2-1, with D unresolved. The V gene's germline CDR1 is WSHSY and CDR2 SAAADI. This CDR3 has 14 amino acids. The CDR3 is CASTSDSSYNEKFF. The DNA for the CDR3 is TGCGCCAGCACGTCCGATAGCTCCTACAATGAGAAGTTCTTC.

This clonotype came up a few times. In nucleotides, the CDR3 is TGTGCCAGCACAATCGTCGGGCAGAGCACAGATACGCAGTATTTT. Encoded protein: CASTIVGQSTDTQYF. The chain links TRBV2 to TRBJ2-3; unclear D gene. V lost 7 bases and J 0 bases, leaving 14 bases between the germline ends. Looked up from germline, CDR1 is SNHLY and CDR2 is FYNNEI. This CDR3 contains 15 residues.

This clonotype turned up a few times. V is TRBV20-1 and J is TRBJ2-5; 9 bases line up with TRBD1. Germline V gives CDR1 DFQATT, CDR2 SNEGSKA (reference sequence). The V segment lost 6 bases and the J segment 6 bases; nucleotides outside the gene matches: 14. The CDR3 has 15 residues. CDR3 bases: TGCAGTGCCGGAACTTCCGGGACAGGGAAACAGACCCAGTACTTC. It codes for CSAGTSGTGKQTQYF.

The rearrangement joins TRBV7-8 to TRBJ2-7; TRBD1 agrees at 7 bases. Germline-derived CDR1 and CDR2 are SGHVS and FQNEAQ. The CDR3 extends over 12 amino acids. After removal of 6 bases from V and 4 bases from J, the junction contained 3 bases not matched to a gene. CDR3 residues: CASSTGVYEQYF. The CDR3 DNA is TGTGCCAGCAGTACAGGGGTGTACGAGCAGTACTTC.

The gene calls are TRBV11-2 and TRBJ1-1; TRBD1 matches at 7 bases. V lost 7 bases and J lost 0; bases outside the gene matches: 14. CDR3 size: 17 residues. In germline, CDR1 is SGHAT, CDR2 FQNNGV. The CDR3 DNA is TGTGCCAGCATCCAGGGGGGGACCACGGCTTTGAACACTGAAGCTTTCTTT. Protein sequence: CASIQGGTTALNTEAFF.

CDR3 amino acids: CASSLSQSAEQYF. In nucleotides, the CDR3 is TGCGCCAGCAGCTTATCCCAATCCGCCGAGCAGTACTTC. This rearrangement joins TRBV5-1 to TRBJ2-7, with unresolved D. In germline, CDR1 is SGHRS, CDR2 YFSETQ. The CDR3 is 13 amino acids. V dropped 2 bases and J dropped 6 bases, with 12 bases sitting between them.

The J gene is TRBJ1-1, the V gene TRBV14; 11 positions agree with TRBD1. The germline V gene has CDR1 SGHDN and CDR2 FVKESK. The CDR3 is made up of 16 amino acids. Trimming at V came to 4 bases and at J to 4 bases, leaving 8 bases not matched to a gene. The CDR3 DNA follows: TGTGCCAGCAGCCTCCGGACAGGGGGCCTGGGCACTGAAGCTTTCTTT. As protein: CASSLRTGGLGTEAFF. The full variable domain, with the rest looked up from reference TRBV14 and TRBJ1-1, is EAGVTQFPSHSVIEKGQTVTLRCDPISGHDNLYWYRRVMGKEIKFLLHFVKESKQDESGMPNNRFLAERTGGTYSTLKVQPAELEDSGVYFCASSLRTGGLGTEAFFGQGTRLTVV.

The gene calls are TRBV20-1 and TRBJ2-7; 11 nucleotides line up with TRBD2. V trimming: 5 bases; J trimming: 6 bases; junction bases outside the gene matches: 9. Germline V gene lookup returns CDR1 DFQATT and CDR2 SNEGSKA (reference sequence). There are 14 residues in the CDR3. Written as DNA, the CDR3 is TGCAGTGCTCCCTTAGCGGGGGGGAAGGGCGAGCAGTACTTC. It codes for CSAPLAGGKGEQYF.

The chain couples TRBV12-3 or TRBV12-4 to TRBJ2-1, with 9 bases fitting TRBD1. The length of the CDR3 is 15 residues. With 8 bases clipped from V and 2 bases from J, the junction kept 7 bases outside the gene matches. CDR3 region: CASAHWDRAYNEQFF. For the CDR3, the DNA is TGTGCCAGCGCACATTGGGACAGGGCCTACAATGAGCAGTTCTTC.

V usage is TRBV5-1 and J usage is TRBJ1-1; 7 positions match TRBD1. The CDR3 runs to 14 residues. The V gene's germline CDR1 is SGHRS and CDR2 YFSETQ. V was pared by 7 bases and J by 5 bases, with 11 bases of the junction left unmatched. CDR3 region: CASLPGDRVTEAFF. CDR3 coding DNA: TGCGCCAGCCTGCCCGGAGACAGGGTGACTGAAGCTTTCTTT.

This chain connects TRBV12-3 or TRBV12-4 to TRBJ2-3; 15 bases map to TRBD2. With V trimmed by 6 bases and J by 2 bases, 9 bases remained unmatched. The CDR3 extends over 18 amino acids. Here the CDR3 DNA reads TGTGCCAGCAGCTCCGGGGGACTAGCGGGGGGATACACAGATACGCAGTATTTT. It is translated as CASSSGGLAGGYTDTQYF.

V gene TRBV18 combines with J gene TRBJ2-7; either TRBD1 or TRBD2 may fit D (5 bases each). The CDR3 loop spans 16 amino acids. V gave up 1 base and J gave up 4 bases, with 17 bases separating them. CDR1 and CDR2 (germline): KGHSH, LQKENI. The CDR3 DNA reads as TGTGCCAGCTCACCACGAGACGGGGCCACGCATTACGAGCAGTACTTC. It specifies CASSPRDGATHYEQYF.

This clonotype has a single count. V is TRBV5-4 and J is TRBJ2-7; D may be TRBD1 or TRBD2 (5 bases each). The CDR3 covers 16 residues. Germline CDR1 reads SGHNT; CDR2 reads YYREEE (reference sequence). Deletions cut 3 bases from V and 2 bases from J, with 18 bases between. The CDR3 sequence: CASSSGTILGAYEQYF. CDR3 DNA sequence: TGTGCCAGCAGCTCCGGGACGATCCTAGGGGCCTACGAGCAGTACTTC.

This clonotype has a handful of counts. The chain employs TRBV3-1 and TRBJ2-1, with no clear D. Germline V gene sequence: CDR1 LGHDT, CDR2 YNNKEL (reference sequence). There are 15 residues in the CDR3. V was trimmed by 2 bases and J by 4 bases, leaving 12 bases between them. The CDR3 coding sequence is TGTGCCAGCAGCCAATCCTGGGCCAGTTACAATGAGCAGTTCTTC. Protein: CASSQSWASYNEQFF.

The chain recombines TRBV5-1 with TRBJ2-6; 9 positions match TRBD2. From germline, CDR1 is SGHRS and CDR2 YFSETQ. The CDR3 sequence is 15 residues long. After removal of 7 bases from V and 6 bases from J, the junction contained 8 bases not matched to a gene. The CDR3, as DNA: TGCGCCAGCTCAATAACTAGCGGGTTGGCCAACGTCCTGACTTTC. Protein sequence: CASSITSGLANVLTF.

At least ten counts were recorded for this clonotype. V usage is TRBV15 and J usage is TRBJ2-1, with no clear D. The CDR3 contains 13 residues. Trimming removed 0 bases from V and 7 bases from J, with 7 bases in between. Germline CDR1 reads LNHNV; CDR2 reads YYDKDF (reference sequence). CDR3 amino acids: CATSRDWTNEQFF. The CDR3 nucleotides read TGTGCCACCAGCAGAGACTGGACGAATGAGCAGTTCTTC.

The rearrangement uses TRBV6-5 and TRBJ1-2; D is unclear. The CDR3 extends over 14 amino acids. Germline V gives CDR1 MNHEY, CDR2 SVGAGI. Trimming left V 0 bases short and J 8 bases short, with 13 bases between. The CDR3 protein is CASSYSRSPTGYTF. The CDR3 DNA follows: TGTGCCAGCAGTTACTCGAGATCCCCAACAGGCTACACCTTC.

J is TRBJ1-1 and V is TRBV12-3 or TRBV12-4; D is unclear. V lost 4 bases to trimming and J lost 10 bases, with 13 bases between them. This CDR3 region has 12 residues. The CDR3 protein is CASSYLLKRAFF. CDR3 DNA sequence: TGTGCCAGCAGTTACCTCTTGAAAAGAGCTTTCTTT.

The chain combines TRBV3-1 with TRBJ1-1; D is perhaps TRBD1 (5 bases). CDR3 size: 16 residues. From germline, CDR1 is LGHDT and CDR2 YNNKEL (reference sequence). Deletions cut 0 bases from V and 10 bases from J, with 21 bases between. The CDR3 loop reads CASSQDGFGAELGAFF. CDR3 in DNA: TGTGCCAGCAGCCAAGATGGGTTCGGGGCCGAGCTTGGAGCTTTCTTT.

The gene calls are TRBV7-9 and TRBJ1-1, with D tentatively TRBD1 (6 bases). V was pared by 5 bases and J by 6 bases, with 22 bases between. The CDR3 is 16 amino acids. CDR1 is SEHNR and CDR2 is FQNEAQ in the germline V gene (reference sequence). The CDR3 region is CASSPPRGRFEAEAFF. The DNA for the CDR3 is TGTGCCAGCAGCCCCCCTAGGGGGAGGTTTGAGGCTGAAGCTTTCTTT.

In this sample, this clonotype turned up a few times. This rearrangement joins TRBV19 to TRBJ1-5; 9 nucleotides align to TRBD1. J lost 8 bases, V lost 6 bases, and 5 bases had no gene match. This CDR3 has 13 amino acids. CDR1 is LNHDA, CDR2 SQIVND, per germline (reference sequence). CDR3 in amino acids: CASSHGQGKPQHF. In DNA form, the CDR3 reads TGTGCCAGTAGCCACGGACAGGGGAAGCCCCAGCATTTT.

This chain links TRBV11-2 with TRBJ2-5; tentatively, D is TRBD2 (7 bases). The germline V and J ends were trimmed by 1 base and 5 bases, with 14 bases remaining between them. The CDR3 loop spans 15 amino acids. Germline CDR1 is SGHAT and CDR2 is FQNNGV. The CDR3 DNA sequence: TGTGCCAGCAGCTTAGGGGCGGGGGCCGGGGAGACCCAGTACTTC. This gives the protein CASSLGAGAGETQYF.

V gene TRBV20-1 combines with J gene TRBJ2-1, with unresolved D. This CDR3 contains 16 residues. Germline V gives CDR1 DFQATT, CDR2 SNEGSKA (reference sequence). Trimming cost V 0 bases and J 1 base, with 13 bases left between them. CDR3 nucleotide sequence: TGCAGTGCTAGAGATCTGTCGGGCGCGTCCTACAATGAGCAGTTCTTC. It encodes CSARDLSGASYNEQFF.

The chain couples TRBV20-1 to TRBJ2-3; TRBD2 agrees at 11 bases. Germline lookup yields CDR1 DFQATT and CDR2 SNEGSKA (reference sequence). CDR3 length equals 15 residues. J gave up 7 bases and V 2 bases, and 8 bases lay outside the gene matches. The CDR3 DNA follows: TGCAGTGCTAGAATAGCGGGAGGGCTGGGATATACGCAGTATTTT. It translates to CSARIAGGLGYTQYF.

This clonotype was picked up a small number of times. The CDR3 loop reads CASSQSQGGDRGSHEQYF. The CDR3 DNA sequence: TGCGCCAGCAGCCAATCCCAAGGTGGGGACAGGGGGTCCCACGAGCAGTACTTC. The chain joins TRBV4-1 to TRBJ2-7; 11 nucleotides line up with TRBD1. The CDR3 is made up of 18 amino acids. CDR1 and CDR2 from the germline V gene are MGHRA and YSYEKL. V gave up 2 bases and J gave up 5 bases; unmatched junction bases: 14.